A single sample is the source of the 15 T cell receptor beta chains below, sequenced in a study of cytomegalovirus exposure and HLA in healthy donors. The PCR was carried out with 60 Vbeta primers and 13 Jbeta primers. Profiled with immunoSEQ multiplex PCR; TCRdb holds only in-frame clones, not every one. The table has some 120,000 clones, over 70% seen once. The sequenced sample was PBMCs. These receptor sequences come from a female donor in good health and CMV-seronegative.

The genes are TRBV7-7 and TRBJ2-2; TRBD2 aligns across 10 bases. V was pared by 3 bases and J by 3 bases, with 1 base of the junction left unmatched. This CDR3 contains 15 residues. CDR1 SSHAT and CDR2 FNYEAQ come from the germline V gene (reference sequence). The DNA for the CDR3 is TGTGCCAGCAGCTTGGGGACTAGCGACACCGGGGAGCTGTTTTTT. This codes for CASSLGTSDTGELFF.

The sample holds one count of this clone. This sequence joins TRBV11-2 and TRBJ2-7; 8 bases are a match to TRBD1. Germline V lookup: CDR1 SGHAT, CDR2 FQNNGV. This CDR3 region has 16 residues. V lost 5 bases to trimming and J lost 2 bases; unmatched junction nucleotides: 11. CDR3 DNA: TGTGCCAGCAGCCCGCTAACAGGGGGTACGGCCTACGAGCAGTACTTC. Translation: CASSPLTGGTAYEQYF.

This clone was detected once. The rearrangement links TRBV5-1 to TRBJ2-3, with unresolved D. V lost 0 bases and J 6 bases, leaving 20 bases between the germline ends. The CDR3 spans 17 residues. Germline V lookup: CDR1 SGHRS, CDR2 YFSETQ. The CDR3 spells CASSLVGDLGPIDTQYF. DNA of the CDR3: TGCGCCAGCAGCTTGGTGGGTGACTTAGGTCCTATCGATACGCAGTATTTT.

The CDR3 DNA reads as TGTGCCAGCAGTCTAGCCGGTAGTTCTGAAGCTTTCTTT. Translation: CASSLAGSSEAFF. This chain links TRBV7-2 with TRBJ1-1; D remains unclear. The CDR3 is made up of 13 amino acids. Germline V gene sequence: CDR1 SGHTA, CDR2 FQGNSA. The germline V and J ends were trimmed by 6 bases and 6 bases, with 14 bases remaining between them. The entire variable domain, with the rest obtained from reference TRBV7-2 and TRBJ1-1, is as follows: GAGVSQSPSNKVTEKGKDVELRCDPISGHTALYWYRQSLGQGLEFLIYFQGNSAPDKSGLPSDRFSAERTGGSVSTLTIQRTQQEDSAVYLCASSLAGSSEAFFGQGTRLTVV.

The rearrangement uses TRBV5-4 and TRBJ1-4; D remains ambiguous. The V and J ends lost 4 bases and 0 bases respectively, with 10 bases between them. The CDR3 has 15 residues. Germline values: CDR1 SGHNT, CDR2 YYREEE (reference sequence). This CDR3 reads CASSRETATNEKLFF. The CDR3 nucleotides read TGTGCCAGCAGCAGGGAGACGGCAACTAATGAAAAACTGTTTTTT. Full variable domain (rest looked up from reference TRBV5-4 and TRBJ1-4): ETGVTQSPTHLIKTRGQQVTLRCSSQSGHNTVSWYQQALGQGPQFIFQYYREEENGRGNFPPRFSGLQFPNYSSELNVNALELDDSALYLCASSRETATNEKLFFGSGTQLSVL.

In the case of this clone: The junction departs from the called germline gene at one end, perhaps through a read error. V gene TRBV7-9 combines with J gene TRBJ1-1, with D hard to call. Per germline, CDR1 SEHNR and CDR2 FQNEAQ (reference sequence). The CDR3 totals 13 residues. CDR3 sequence (DNA): TGTTCCAGCAGCTTAGACGGGAACACTGAAGCTTTCTTT. Residues: CSSSLDGNTEAFF.

This clone was observed once. This specimen includes other DNA sequences encoding the same CDR3. The rearrangement links TRBV15 to TRBJ2-1, with a weak D call TRBD1 (5 bases). Between the trimmed V and J ends, which lost 1 base and 12 bases, there was a span of 16 bases. The CDR3 consists of 14 residues. CDR1 is LNHNV and CDR2 is YYDKDF in the germline V gene (reference sequence). CDR3 sequence: CATSRGWGTMSQFF. The CDR3 bases are TGTGCCACCAGCAGAGGCTGGGGCACGATGTCGCAGTTCTTC.

The genes are TRBV7-2 and TRBJ1-6; 8 nucleotides agree with TRBD1. The CDR3 totals 15 residues. V lost 2 bases, J lost 10 bases, and 7 bases stayed unmatched. Germline CDR1 is SGHTA and CDR2 is FQGNSA. The CDR3 nucleotides read TGTGCCAGCAGCTTATCAGGGGGCGCATTCTCACCCCTCCACTTT. Translation: CASSLSGGAFSPLHF.

This clone has more than one count but fewer than ten. This chain uses TRBV2 with TRBJ1-1, with a possible D match to TRBD1 (5 bases). Germline V CDR1 and CDR2: SNHLY, FYNNEI. The CDR3 length is 13 residues. V was cut by 8 bases and J by 4 bases, with 14 bases left in between. CDR3 in DNA: TGTGCCAGCTCCAGAGGGGACTCCACTGAAGCTTTCTTT. Amino acids: CASSRGDSTEAFF.

The chain joins TRBV2 to TRBJ2-5, with TRBD1 matching over 9 bases. With the DNA end fitting TRBJ2-7 better, the J assignment may be wrong. This CDR3 comprises 15 residues. From germline, CDR1 is SNHLY and CDR2 FYNNEI. CDR3 coding DNA: TGTGCCACCCGGCCCGCCGGACAGGGGAACAACGAGCAGTACTTC. This translates into CATRPAGQGNNEQYF.

V gene TRBV19 combines with J gene TRBJ2-3; 14 bases match TRBD2. The V and J ends lost 6 bases and 1 base, in that order; junction bases with no gene match: 6. Germline CDR1 reads LNHDA; CDR2 reads SQIVND (reference sequence). The CDR3 has 17 residues. CDR3 residues: CASRRLAGGPGTDTQYF. CDR3 DNA: TGTGCCAGTAGGAGACTAGCGGGAGGGCCGGGCACAGATACGCAGTATTTT.

This clone occurred a few times. The chain employs TRBV7-3 and TRBJ2-2; 8 positions agree with TRBD2. V lost 0 bases and J lost 1; bases outside the gene matches: 7. The germline V gene encodes CDR1 SGHTA and CDR2 FQGTGA. This CDR3 has 18 residues. The CDR3 reads CASSLTNAGGWNTGELFF. The CDR3 coding sequence is TGTGCCAGCAGCTTAACGAATGCGGGGGGATGGAACACCGGGGAGCTGTTTTTT.

The rearrangement links TRBV11-1 to TRBJ1-1, with D hard to call. V lost 3 bases and J lost 1, with 6 bases in between. This CDR3 contains 13 residues. CDR1 and CDR2 (germline): SGHAT, FQDESV (reference sequence). This CDR3 reads CASSFQENTEAFF. CDR3 nucleotides: TGTGCCAGCAGCTTTCAGGAGAACACTGAAGCTTTCTTT.

The rearrangement links TRBV7-6 to TRBJ2-5, with 8 bases identical to TRBD1. J lost 5 bases, V lost 4 bases, and 12 bases had no gene match. The germline V gene encodes CDR1 SGHVS and CDR2 FNYEAQ. The CDR3 is 16 residues long. CDR3 protein: CASSSWTGSEGETQYF. CDR3 nucleotide sequence: TGTGCCAGCAGCTCCTGGACAGGGTCCGAGGGGGAGACCCAGTACTTC.

This clone was detected a few times. V usage is TRBV6-5 and J usage is TRBJ1-2; tentative D call: TRBD1 (6 bases). Trimming took off 7 bases at V and 3 bases at J, with 15 bases between the two ends. The germline CDR1 and CDR2 sequences are MNHEY and SVGAGI. CDR3 length equals 14 residues. The CDR3 coding sequence is TGTGCCAGCACCCTACTTCAGGGGTACTATGGCTACACCTTC. Its protein is CASTLLQGYYGYTF.